The TCR beta chain described here comes from a study of cytomegalovirus exposure and HLA in healthy donors listed by TCRdb under 2017. In terms of the full investigation: An earlier analysis of approximately 640 of the donors reported 250 to 300 Gb of sequence data and roughly 100 million unique TCR beta sequences from about 200 million T cells. About 300 gigabases of sequencing data and approximately 92 million unique TCR sequences made up an early release that covered approximately 620 HLA-typed donors. Of the 300 to 500 genotyped donors, less than 90% were placed in the genetic ancestry cluster associated with self-reported Caucasian donors. The study was designed to test whether signatures of past pathogen exposure could be identified by cataloging public T cell receptors. Using immunosequencing, the study profiled T cell repertoires from 640 or so subjects and related those repertoires to cytomegalovirus serostatus. Along with the approximately 650-subject first cohort, a separate validation cohort of over 90 different subjects was used. The study combined high-throughput TCR immunosequencing, statistical association of individual TCRs with disease status, and machine learning to predict cytomegalovirus infection status. A later analysis re-examined previously published TCR beta repertoires from more than 650 donors and added high-resolution HLA genotyping to investigate patterns of TCR occurrence. Rather than drawing on any new phenotypic data, the later analysis identified candidate immune exposures from TCR beta sequences and the way those sequences occurred across donors. An earlier analysis of 500 to 750 of the donors applied high-throughput TCR beta sequencing to assess whether each TCR beta V gene segment acted as functional or pseudogenic. Donor age, sex, ethnicity and CMV serostatus were collected together with the repertoire data. In a later genetic analysis, genome-wide SNP genotypes for 398 of the 666 donors were used, and that subset was treated as a discovery cohort. Every repertoire in the discovery cohort had been generated on one and the same sequencing platform. HLA typing included class I and class II loci at four-digit resolution. Typing coverage differed by locus: A, B, C, DRB1 and DQB1 were typed in about 629-640 donors, DQA1 in about 560, DPA1 in approximately 600, and DPB1 in just under 490. A handful of DR-DQ haplotypes were handled as single units for association and clustering because linkage in the cohort was strong. On average, about 200,000 unique TCR beta nucleotide sequences were sequenced per donor among 398 genotyped donors of the cohort, with roughly 19% of those sequences being non-productive. Summary of the overall study and its limitations: A later genetic analysis associated a missense DCLRE1C variant with V-gene and J-gene trimming of TCR beta chains, and an independent cohort replicated the association. A later analysis found that HLA-associated TCR beta chains were more clonally expanded and had lower generation probabilities than equally common non-associated chains. According to a later analysis, most CMV-associated TCR beta chains appeared to be HLA-restricted, and the HLA associations seemed to be driven largely by CMV exposure. This cohort had only TCR beta chains sequenced, and the lack of alpha or paired-chain data limited which features could be detected. In vitro tests confirmed that a few of the cytomegalovirus-associated TCR beta chains recognize cytomegalovirus antigens. The classifier was reported to diagnose cytomegalovirus status with high specificity and sensitivity in both the original and validation cohorts. According to a later genetic analysis, donors in an Asian-associated ancestry cluster had fewer N-insertions in productive TCRs than the approximately 650-donor mean. A later analysis reported that several top co-occurrence clusters appeared linked to parvovirus B19, influenza, CMV and Epstein-Barr virus. A group of highly shared sequence variants was considered likely to be a technical artifact of the sequencing pipeline. Roughly uniform sequencing depth across donors was assumed in presence/absence analyses, although this assumption may not hold. For the cohort, immune exposure information was limited to CMV serostatus. The study listed 150 to 200 TCR beta chains as associated with cytomegalovirus. In a later analysis, TCR association rates were found to vary across HLA loci, with the most associated TCRs seen for DRB1 alleles and the fewest for HLA-C alleles. In an earlier analysis of roughly 560 of the donors, most TCR beta V segments were observed in productive rearrangements about 90% or about 30% of the time, broadly matching IMGT annotations. Most TCR sequences were seen in very few donors, while some public TCRs were found in many individuals. Specific HLA alleles were associated with 15,000 to 20,000 TCR beta sequences at a false discovery rate of 0.05 in a later analysis. Strong co-occurrence of HLA alleles, especially DR and DQ, made assigning TCR associations to individual alleles difficult. The earlier analysis of almost 600 of the donors excluded roughly 17 rarely observed V segments, including chromosome 9 orphons, because counts were too low. The 87-base-pair reads could not distinguish some IMGT-functional V segments, including TRBV6-2 and TRBV6-3, so those segments were excluded. Correlated functional status among segregating V segments might be attributable to linkage disequilibrium, but an unknown experimental factor could not be ruled out. A further reported finding was that TCR beta sequences accurately predicted the HLA-A and HLA-B alleles for most subjects in the first cohort. The authors suggested that the approach could potentially be extended to other disease states and immunological phenotypes. HLA typing was unavailable for some donors at each locus, so association tests used only the typed subset.

As for this clone: The target of this receptor is not known. No base-level quality is on record; no much larger clone is a single base apart.

In the germline V gene, CDR1 corresponds to MNHEY and CDR2 to SVGAGI. V lost 6 bases and J lost 1 base, and the count of bases not matched to a germline gene is 2. The CDR3 spans 13 residues, from the cysteine through the phenylalanine. The DNA shown is the 39-base CDR3, in frame from base 1. The library was produced with the immunoSEQ multiplex PCR assay. A mixture of 60 forward primers for TCR Vbeta segments and 13 reverse primers for TCR Jbeta segments was used in the multiplex PCR. The CDR3 region of rearranged TCR beta genes was amplified from genomic DNA with a multiplex PCR assay. On the Illumina HiSeq System, the amplified TCR beta libraries were sequenced as 87-base-pair reads. Turning to the authors' computational methods: Across the roughly 600 repertoires, a later analysis counted some 80 million unique TCR beta chains, around 11 million of which were shared by at least two donors. Raw reads were error-corrected and collapsed into unique sequences by a nearest-neighbor algorithm in which closely related sequences were merged to remove PCR and sequencing errors. V, D and J gene segments were assigned by aligning CDR3 sequences to IMGT reference sequences. For a sequence to be retained, a match of at least six nucleotides to both a V gene segment and a J gene segment was required. A rearrangement was called productive if the CDR3 had no stop codons and remained in frame with V and J, and every other rearrangement was called non-productive. CDR3 was defined according to IMGT convention as the region running from the second conserved V-encoded cysteine to the conserved J-encoded phenylalanine. The earlier analysis of 500 to 750 of the donors excluded any sequence lacking an unambiguous match to a single V gene segment. In an earlier analysis of approximately 590 of the donors, a V segment was called functional when productive rearrangements were above 56.7%, and segregating when the standard deviation between donors exceeded 5%. A statistical classification framework was built for diagnosing cytomegalovirus status from the catalog of TCR beta chain sequences. In a later analysis, V and J genes were assigned by comparing TCR nucleotide sequences against IMGT/GENE-DB human TR gene sequences. In a later analysis, CDR3 sequences and most-parsimonious VDJ recombination scenarios were assigned using the TCRdist pipeline. In a later analysis, each TCR beta chain was defined by its CDR3 amino acid sequence together with its V-gene family, and reads lacking a unique V-gene family were excluded. In a later analysis, fewer than 650 highly shared, low-generation-probability nucleotide sequences were removed to address suspected cross-contamination and a sequencing artifact. For each public chain, a later analysis derived a clonal expansion index from normalized ranks of inferred template counts within each repertoire. In a later analysis, generation probabilities were computed with a VDJ recombination model fitted to out-of-frame rearrangements, and the resulting probabilities were checked against IGoR. A later analysis scored TCR-TCR, TCR-HLA and TCR-CMV co-occurrence with hypergeometric tests, applying a repertoire-size bias correction to TCR pairs. A later analysis estimated false discovery rates by permuting HLA or CMV assignments 20 times. A later analysis grouped co-occurring TCRs with DBSCAN, adding TCRdist sequence similarity when clustering within HLA-allele-positive subsets. Co-occurrence clustering excluded repertoires with fewer than 30,000 or more than 120,000 public chains, plus five with anomalous nucleotide sharing. The source is immuneACCESS, and TCRdb retained only in-frame sequences with V and J called. Part of the clones is not carried over; for the studies checked, unresolved V genes explain less than half of this, and the remainder is unexplained. V and J calls plus clone size are reproduced from that table; the DNA served to infer D and trimming. For this sample there are about 82,000 clones; around 71% appear just once. The biggest ten clones account for under 8.5% of the sample.

The cohort was made up of approximately 700 healthy bone marrow donors. All cohort members were sampled while nominally healthy, although unrecorded immune exposures were likely present. The donor was CMV seronegative and belonged to the group of 352 seronegative cohort members. Each donor provided a peripheral blood sample, and peripheral blood mononuclear cells were used for TCR beta sequencing. The Qiagen DNeasy Blood Extraction Kit was used to extract genomic DNA from the blood cell samples. The sequenced sample consisted of PBMCs. In this chain, TRBV6-5 is recombined with TRBJ2-5; 7 junctional bases match TRBD1. The origin of this receptor is a man in his 60s in good health and CMV-seronegative. The sequence in DNA is TGTGCCAGCAGAGGGACAGCCCAAGAGACCCAGTACTTC. This gives the protein CASRGTAQETQYF.